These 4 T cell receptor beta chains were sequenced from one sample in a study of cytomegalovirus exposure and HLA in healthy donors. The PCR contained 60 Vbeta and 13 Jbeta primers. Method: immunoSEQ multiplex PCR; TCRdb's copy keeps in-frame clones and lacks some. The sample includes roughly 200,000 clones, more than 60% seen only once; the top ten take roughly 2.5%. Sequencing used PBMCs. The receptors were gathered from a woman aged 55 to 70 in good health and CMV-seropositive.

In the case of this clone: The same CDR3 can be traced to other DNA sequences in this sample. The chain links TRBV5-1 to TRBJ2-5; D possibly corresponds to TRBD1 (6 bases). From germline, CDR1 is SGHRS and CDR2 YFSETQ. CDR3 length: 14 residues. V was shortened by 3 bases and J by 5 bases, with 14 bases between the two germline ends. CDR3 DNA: TGCGCCAGCAGCTCACAGGGTCAGAGGGAGACCCAGTACTTC. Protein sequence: CASSSQGQRETQYF. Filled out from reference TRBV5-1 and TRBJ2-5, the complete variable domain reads KAGVTQTPRYLIKTRGQQVTLSCSPISGHRSVSWYQQTPGQGLQFLFEYFSETQRNKGNFPGRFSGRQFSNSRSEMNVSTLELGDSALYLCASSSQGQRETQYFGPGTRLLVL.

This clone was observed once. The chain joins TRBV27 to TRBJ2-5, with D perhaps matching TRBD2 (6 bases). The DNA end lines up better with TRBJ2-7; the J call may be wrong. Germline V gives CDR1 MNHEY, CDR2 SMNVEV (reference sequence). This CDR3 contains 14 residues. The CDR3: CASRGGGEAYEQYF. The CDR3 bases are TGTGCCAGCAGGGGGGGAGGAGAAGCCTACGAGCAGTACTTC.

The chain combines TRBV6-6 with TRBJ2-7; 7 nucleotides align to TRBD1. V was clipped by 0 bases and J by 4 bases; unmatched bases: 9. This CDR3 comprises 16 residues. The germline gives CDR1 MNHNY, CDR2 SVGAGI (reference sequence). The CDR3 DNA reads TGTGCCAGCAGTTACTCAAGTACGGGACAGAAGTACGAGCAGTACTTC. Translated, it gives CASSYSSTGQKYEQYF.

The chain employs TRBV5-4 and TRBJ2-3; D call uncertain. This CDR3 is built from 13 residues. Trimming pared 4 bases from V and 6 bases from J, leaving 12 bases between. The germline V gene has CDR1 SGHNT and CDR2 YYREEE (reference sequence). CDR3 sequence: CASSQKIADTQYF. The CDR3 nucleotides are TGTGCCAGCAGCCAGAAAATCGCTGATACGCAGTATTTT.